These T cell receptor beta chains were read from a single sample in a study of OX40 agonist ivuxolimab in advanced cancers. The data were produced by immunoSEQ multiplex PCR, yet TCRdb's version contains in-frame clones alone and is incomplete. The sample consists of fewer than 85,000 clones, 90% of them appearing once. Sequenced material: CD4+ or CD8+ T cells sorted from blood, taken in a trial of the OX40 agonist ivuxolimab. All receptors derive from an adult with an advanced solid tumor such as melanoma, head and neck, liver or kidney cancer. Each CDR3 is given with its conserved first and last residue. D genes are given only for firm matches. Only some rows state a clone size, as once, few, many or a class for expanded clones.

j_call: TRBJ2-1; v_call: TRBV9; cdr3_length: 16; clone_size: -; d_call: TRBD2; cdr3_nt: TGTGCCAGCAGCCTTGGACTAGCGGTAGCAGACAATGAGCAGTTCTTC; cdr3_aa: CASSLGLAVADNEQFF
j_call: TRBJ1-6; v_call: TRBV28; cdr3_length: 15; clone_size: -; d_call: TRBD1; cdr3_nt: TGTGCCAGCAAGCTCCCGGGACAGTTAAATTCACCCCTCCACTTT; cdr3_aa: CASKLPGQLNSPLHF
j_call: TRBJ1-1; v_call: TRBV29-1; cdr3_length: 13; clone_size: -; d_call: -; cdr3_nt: TGCAGCGTTGAACAGAGAATGAACACTGAAGCTTTCTTT; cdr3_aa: CSVEQRMNTEAFF
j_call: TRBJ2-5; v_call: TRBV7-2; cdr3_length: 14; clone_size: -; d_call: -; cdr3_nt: TGTGCCAGCAGTCGGAACGGGGAACAAGAGACCCAGTACTTC; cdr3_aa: CASSRNGEQETQYF
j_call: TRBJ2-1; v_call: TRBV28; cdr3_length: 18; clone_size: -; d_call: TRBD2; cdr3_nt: TGTGCCAGCAGTGAGAGGACTAGCGGGCGCAACTCCTACAATGAGCAGTTCTTC; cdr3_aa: CASSERTSGRNSYNEQFF
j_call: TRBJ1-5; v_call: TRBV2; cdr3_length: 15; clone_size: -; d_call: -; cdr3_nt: TGTGCCAGCAATATGAAACCAGGCCAAGGACAGCCCCAGCATTTT; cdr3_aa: CASNMKPGQGQPQHF
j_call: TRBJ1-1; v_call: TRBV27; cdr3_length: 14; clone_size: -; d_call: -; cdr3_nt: TGTGCCAGCAGCCCCTTGTCTGGGGGCACTGAAGCTTTCTTT; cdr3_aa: CASSPLSGGTEAFF
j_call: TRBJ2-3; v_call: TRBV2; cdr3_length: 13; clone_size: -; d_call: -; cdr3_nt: TGTGCCAGCAGACCCGACGCCGCAGATACGCAGTATTTT; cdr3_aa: CASRPDAADTQYF
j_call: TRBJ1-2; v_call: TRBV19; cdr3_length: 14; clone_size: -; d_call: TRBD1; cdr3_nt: TGTGCCAGTAGTATCGGACAGGGAGGCTATGGCTACACCTTC; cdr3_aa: CASSIGQGGYGYTF
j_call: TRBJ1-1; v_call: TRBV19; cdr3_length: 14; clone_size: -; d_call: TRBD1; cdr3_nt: TGTGCCAGTATCGGGGGACAGGGGAACACTGAAGCTTTCTTT; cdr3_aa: CASIGGQGNTEAFF
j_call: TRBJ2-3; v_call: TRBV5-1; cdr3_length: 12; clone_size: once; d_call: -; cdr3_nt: TGCGCCAGCAGCCACGGAGGGGATACGCAGTATTTT; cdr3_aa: CASSHGGDTQYF
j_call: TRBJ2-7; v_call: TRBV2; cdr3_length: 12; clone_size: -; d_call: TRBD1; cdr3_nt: TGTGCCAGCAAGCAGGGGGCCTACGAGCAGTACTTC; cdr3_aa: CASKQGAYEQYF
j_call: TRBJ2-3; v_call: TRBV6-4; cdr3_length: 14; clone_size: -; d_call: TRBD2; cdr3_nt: TGTGCCAGCAGCGTAGCGGGAGGACAAGATACGCAGTATTTT; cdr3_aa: CASSVAGGQDTQYF
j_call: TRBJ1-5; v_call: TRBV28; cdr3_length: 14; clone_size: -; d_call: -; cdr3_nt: TGTGCCAGCAGTTATTATTCGGGCGATCAGCCCCAGCATTTT; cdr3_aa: CASSYYSGDQPQHF
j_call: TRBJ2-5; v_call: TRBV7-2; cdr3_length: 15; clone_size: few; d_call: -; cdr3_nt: TGTGCCAGCAGCTTAGGGACAGCCGGGCGGCAGACCCAGTACTTC; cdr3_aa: CASSLGTAGRQTQYF
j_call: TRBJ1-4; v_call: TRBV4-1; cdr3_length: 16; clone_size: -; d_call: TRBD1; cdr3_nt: TGCGCCAGCAGCCCGACAGGGGGCGGAACTAATGAAAAACTGTTTTTT; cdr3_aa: CASSPTGGGTNEKLFF
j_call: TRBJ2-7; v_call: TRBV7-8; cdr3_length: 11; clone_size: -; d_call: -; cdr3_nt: TGTGCCAGCAGCCCAAAGTACGAGCAGTACTTC; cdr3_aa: CASSPKYEQYF
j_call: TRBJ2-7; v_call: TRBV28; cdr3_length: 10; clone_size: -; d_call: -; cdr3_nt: TGTGCCAGCAGCCAACGCGAGCAGTACTTC; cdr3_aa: CASSQREQYF
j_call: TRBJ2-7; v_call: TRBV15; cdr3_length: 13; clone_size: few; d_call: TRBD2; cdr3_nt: TGTGCCACAGCTAGCGGGAGGTGGGACGAGCAGTACTTC; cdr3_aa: CATASGRWDEQYF
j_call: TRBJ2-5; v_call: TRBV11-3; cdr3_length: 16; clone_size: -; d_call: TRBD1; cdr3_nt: TGTGCCAGCAGCTTAGGCAGGGGGATGGGTCAAGAGACCCAGTACTTC; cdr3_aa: CASSLGRGMGQETQYF
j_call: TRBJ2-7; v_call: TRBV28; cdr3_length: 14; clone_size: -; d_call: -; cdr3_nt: TGTGCCAGCAGTTTAACAGGGCCAAATTACGAGCAGTACTTC; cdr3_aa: CASSLTGPNYEQYF
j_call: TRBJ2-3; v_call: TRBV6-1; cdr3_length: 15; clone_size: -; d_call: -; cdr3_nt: TGTGCCAGCGTGCCGGCAGGGCGCAGCACAGATACGCAGTATTTT; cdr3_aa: CASVPAGRSTDTQYF
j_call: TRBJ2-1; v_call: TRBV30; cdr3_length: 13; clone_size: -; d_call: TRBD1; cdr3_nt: TGTGCCTGGAGAGGGGACAGGCACAATGAGCAGTTCTTC; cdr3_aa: CAWRGDRHNEQFF
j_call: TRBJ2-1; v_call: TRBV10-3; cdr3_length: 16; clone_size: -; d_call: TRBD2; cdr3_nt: TGTGCCATCAGTGAGTCCCAGCGGGAGGGCCTCGATGAGCAGTTCTTC; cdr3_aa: CAISESQREGLDEQFF
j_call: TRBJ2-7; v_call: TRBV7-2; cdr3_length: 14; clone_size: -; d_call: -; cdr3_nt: TGTGCCAGCAGCTTAGGCCTATTTAATGTCGAGCAGTACTTC; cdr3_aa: CASSLGLFNVEQYF
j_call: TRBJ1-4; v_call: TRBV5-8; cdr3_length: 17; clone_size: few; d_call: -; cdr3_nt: TGTGCCAGCAGCTTGGTGTTTGGCGCTGCAACTAATGAAAAACTGTTTTTT; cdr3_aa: CASSLVFGAATNEKLFF
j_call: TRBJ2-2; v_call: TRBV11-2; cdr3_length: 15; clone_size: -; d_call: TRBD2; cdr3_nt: TGTGCCAGCAGCTTTCTAGCGGGATACACCGGGGAGCTGTTTTTT; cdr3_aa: CASSFLAGYTGELFF
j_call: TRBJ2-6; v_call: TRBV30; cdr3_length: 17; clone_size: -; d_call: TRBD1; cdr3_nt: TGTGCCTGGAACCGGGACAGAACCATCTCTGGGGCCAACGTCCTGACTTTC; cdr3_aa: CAWNRDRTISGANVLTF
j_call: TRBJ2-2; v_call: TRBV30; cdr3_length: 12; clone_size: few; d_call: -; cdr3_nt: TGTGCCTGGAGCGGGGCAAACGGGGAGCTGTTTTTT; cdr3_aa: CAWSGANGELFF
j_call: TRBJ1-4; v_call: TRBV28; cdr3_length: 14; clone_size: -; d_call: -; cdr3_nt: TGTGCCAGCAGCCGGACAGAAACTAATGAAAAACTGTTTTTT; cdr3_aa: CASSRTETNEKLFF
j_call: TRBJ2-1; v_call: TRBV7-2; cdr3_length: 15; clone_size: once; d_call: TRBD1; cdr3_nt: TGTGCCAGCAGCTTAGGACAGGGGGCCTACAATGAGCAGTTCTTC; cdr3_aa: CASSLGQGAYNEQFF
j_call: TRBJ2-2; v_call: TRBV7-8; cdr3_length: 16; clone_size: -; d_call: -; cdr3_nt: TGTGCCAGCAGCCGATTGTTCGGGGTTGTAACCGGGGAGCTGTTTTTT; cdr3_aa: CASSRLFGVVTGELFF
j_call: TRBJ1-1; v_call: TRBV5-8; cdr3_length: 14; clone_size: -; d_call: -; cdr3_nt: TGTGCCAGCAGCTTGGTTCTCCGGGACACTGAAGCTTTCTTT; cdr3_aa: CASSLVLRDTEAFF
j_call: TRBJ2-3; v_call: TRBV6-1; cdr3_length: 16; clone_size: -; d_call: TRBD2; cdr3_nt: TGTGCCAGCAGTGACCTACTAGCGTATCTCGCAGATACGCAGTATTTT; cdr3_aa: CASSDLLAYLADTQYF
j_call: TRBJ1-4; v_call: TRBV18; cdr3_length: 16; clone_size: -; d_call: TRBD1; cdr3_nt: TGTGCCAGCTCTCCGACAGGGGATGGAACTAATGAAAAACTGTTTTTT; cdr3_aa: CASSPTGDGTNEKLFF
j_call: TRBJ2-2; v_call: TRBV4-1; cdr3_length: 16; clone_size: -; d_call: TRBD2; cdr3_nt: TGCGCCAGCAGCCGACCTGGGACTAGCGGGGCCGGGGAGCTGTTTTTT; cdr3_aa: CASSRPGTSGAGELFF
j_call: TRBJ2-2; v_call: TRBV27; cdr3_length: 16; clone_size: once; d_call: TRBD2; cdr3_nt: TGTGCCAGCCTCCGACTAGCGGGAGTTAATCCCGGGGAGCTGTTTTTT; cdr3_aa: CASLRLAGVNPGELFF
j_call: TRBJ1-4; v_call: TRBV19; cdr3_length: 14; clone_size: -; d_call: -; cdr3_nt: TGTGCCAGTACCCCGGGGGGCTCTAATGAAAAACTGTTTTTT; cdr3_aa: CASTPGGSNEKLFF
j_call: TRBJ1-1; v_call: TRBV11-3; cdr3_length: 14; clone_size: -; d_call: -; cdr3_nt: TGTGCCAGCAGCTTAGTATCAAGGAACACTGAAGCTTTCTTT; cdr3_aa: CASSLVSRNTEAFF
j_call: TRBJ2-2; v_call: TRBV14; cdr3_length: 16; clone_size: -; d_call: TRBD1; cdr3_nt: TGTGCCAGCAGCCCCAGGGGGAGCGGGAACACCGGGGAGCTGTTTTTT; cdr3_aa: CASSPRGSGNTGELFF
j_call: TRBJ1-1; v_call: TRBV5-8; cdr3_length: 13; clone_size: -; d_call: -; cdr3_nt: TGTGCCAGCAGCCTGCGTTTTGACACTGAAGCTTTCTTT; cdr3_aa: CASSLRFDTEAFF
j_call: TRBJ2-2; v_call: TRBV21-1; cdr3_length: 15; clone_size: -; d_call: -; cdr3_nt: TGTGCCAGCAGATTATACAGGGGTAATCCCGGGGAGCTGTTTTTT; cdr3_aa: CASRLYRGNPGELFF
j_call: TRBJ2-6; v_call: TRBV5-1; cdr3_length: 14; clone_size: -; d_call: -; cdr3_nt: TGCGCCAGCAGTCTACCCTCTGGGGCCAACGTCCTGACTTTC; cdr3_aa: CASSLPSGANVLTF
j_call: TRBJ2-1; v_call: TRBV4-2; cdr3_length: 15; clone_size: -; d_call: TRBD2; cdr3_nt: TGTGCCAGCAGCCAAACTAGCGGGAGTGCCAATGAGCAGTTCTTC; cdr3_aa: CASSQTSGSANEQFF
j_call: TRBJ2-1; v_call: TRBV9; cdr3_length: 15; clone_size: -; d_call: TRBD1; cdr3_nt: TGTGCCAGCAGCGCAGACCCGACAGGGGACAATGAGCAGTTCTTC; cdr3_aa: CASSADPTGDNEQFF
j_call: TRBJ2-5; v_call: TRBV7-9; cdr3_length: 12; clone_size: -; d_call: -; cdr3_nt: TGTGCCAGCAGCTTACGGCAAGAGACCCAGTACTTC; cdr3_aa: CASSLRQETQYF
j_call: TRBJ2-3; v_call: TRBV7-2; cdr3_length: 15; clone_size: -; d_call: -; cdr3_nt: TGTGCCAGCAGCTTAGCGGGAGTACTCACAGATACGCAGTATTTT; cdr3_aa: CASSLAGVLTDTQYF
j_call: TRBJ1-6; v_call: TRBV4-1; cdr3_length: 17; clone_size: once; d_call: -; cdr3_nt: TGCGCCAGCAGCCAATCCCTCGACAGCTCCTATAATTCACCCCTCCACTTT; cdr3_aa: CASSQSLDSSYNSPLHF
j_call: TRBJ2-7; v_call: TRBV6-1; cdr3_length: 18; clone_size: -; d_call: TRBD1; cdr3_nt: TGTGCCAGCAGTGCTAGAACGGGACAGGGACTTTCTCCTTACGAGCAGTACTTC; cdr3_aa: CASSARTGQGLSPYEQYF
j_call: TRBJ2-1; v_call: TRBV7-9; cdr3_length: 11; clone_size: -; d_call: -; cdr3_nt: TGTGCCAGCAGCTTATTGAATGAGCAGTTCTTC; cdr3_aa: CASSLLNEQFF
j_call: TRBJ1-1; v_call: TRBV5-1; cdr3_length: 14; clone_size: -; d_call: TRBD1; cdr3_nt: TGCGCCAGCAGCTGGGGACAGGGGAACACTGAAGCTTTCTTT; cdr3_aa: CASSWGQGNTEAFF
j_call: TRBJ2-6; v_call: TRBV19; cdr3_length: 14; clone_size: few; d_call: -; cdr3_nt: TGTGCCAGTAGGGACAGTTCGGGGGCCAACGTCCTGACTTTC; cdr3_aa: CASRDSSGANVLTF
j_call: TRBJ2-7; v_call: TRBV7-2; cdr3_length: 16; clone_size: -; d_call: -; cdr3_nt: TGTGCCAGCAGCCCAGGACACAGCGAGATCTCCTACGAGCAGTACTTC; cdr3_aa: CASSPGHSEISYEQYF
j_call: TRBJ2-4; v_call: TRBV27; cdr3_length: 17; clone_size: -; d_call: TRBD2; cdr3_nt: TGTGCCAGCAGTTCCGGGACTAGCGGGAGGGCCAAAAACATTCAGTACTTC; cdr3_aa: CASSSGTSGRAKNIQYF
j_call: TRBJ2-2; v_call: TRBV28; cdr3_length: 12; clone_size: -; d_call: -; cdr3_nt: TGTGCCAGCAGTTTTTCGACAGGTGGGCTGTTTTTT; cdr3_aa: CASSFSTGGLFF